This T cell receptor (beta chain) was captured by sequencing in a study of blood T cells in healthy people across ages. General study results and limits: The fall in TCR beta diversity per million T cells was roughly linear with age. One million T cells yielded diversity estimates that were considered underestimates.

The authors ran a second PCR of 7 to 11 cycles using a sample-barcoded 5' primer and a J-beta primer mix. TCRdb called the 5' RACE reads again in MiXCR, with one record for every CDR3 protein. The data contain about 900,000 distinct CDR3 sequences, less than 80% of them seen just once; the ten biggest clones take up about 27%. Germline CDR1 is SGHTA and CDR2 is FQGNSA. Trimming left V 1 base short and J 0 bases short, with 13 bases between. The CDR3 is 16 residues long. For this clonotype: What it binds is unknown.

Sequenced sample: blood. V is TRBV7-2 and J is TRBJ2-7; D call uncertain. The clonotype was recovered from a man under 40 in good health. The DNA of the CDR3 is TGTGCCAGCAGCTTAGGCCACCAACCTAGCTCCTACGAGCAGTACTTC. Translated, it gives CASSLGHQPSSYEQYF.